This TCR beta chain emerged from a study of cytotoxic CD8 clonotypes in ibrutinib-treated CLL. This CDR3 spans 14 amino acids. The germline CDR1 and CDR2 sequences are MNHNS and SASEGT. Unmatched junction bases numbered 9, after V lost 10 bases and J lost 3 bases. As input for TCR beta libraries, approximately 2 micrograms of genomic DNA came from cryopreserved PBMCs. Whole-study findings and limits: Public clonotypes proved infrequent, and on treatment they shrank or remained steady.

Comment on this clone: What it binds is not known.

With sequencing, the targeted depth ranged from 1 in 200,000 to 1 in 1 million T cells. Here immunoSEQ multiplex PCR was the method, and the copy in TCRdb shows in-frame clones only, minus some. The sample shows 100,000 to 150,000 clones, roughly 85% of them seen only once. This sequence originates from a human donor with chronic lymphocytic leukemia. The chain employs TRBV6-1 and TRBJ1-3; 7 bases match TRBD1. The sequencing here drew on PBMCs, taken after 24 months of ibrutinib treatment. CDR3 sequence reads: CATSAQGDGNTIYF. CDR3 in DNA: TGTGCCACCTCGGCGCAGGGGGATGGAAACACCATATATTTT.